The sequence of this T cell receptor beta chain was determined in a study of T-cell reconstitution after alpha-beta-depleted transplantation in children. Study findings and constraints: Fresh T-cell production supplied most of the T-cell counts and diversity seen one year after transplant. At around two months after transplant, the alpha-beta T cells were reportedly derived from several hundred expanded clones that came from non-depleted graft cells. In some patients, recipient T cells and intrathymic progenitors surviving conditioning explained high day-60 diversity.

Per the germline V gene, CDR1 is SGHRS and CDR2 is YFSETQ. V lost 3 bases and J lost 0; bases outside the gene matches: 4. The CDR3 totals 15 residues. The TCRbeta library incorporated unique molecular identifiers. One entry per CDR3 protein, called by TCRdb with MiXCR from the PCR reads. The data hold about 1,000,000 distinct CDR3 sequences, with about 29% observed a single time. On this clonotype: Its matching antigen is unknown.

Sample: PBMCs, mostly from graft donor cells, taken 360 days after TCRalphabeta/CD19-depleted stem cell transplant. This sequence was found in a boy less than two years old who had a stem cell transplant for SCID, so the T cells may come from the graft donor. This chain links TRBV5-1 with TRBJ1-1; 8 bases are shared with TRBD1. CDR3 DNA sequence: TGCGCCAGCAGCTGGGGGACAGGATTGAACACTGAAGCTTTCTTT. This sequence encodes CASSWGTGLNTEAFF.